This passage covers 17 T cell receptor beta chains from one sample sequenced in a study of Ad26.COV2.S vaccination and SARS-CoV-2 variants. The method was immunoSEQ multiplex PCR; TCRdb's version includes in-frame clones alone and lacks a portion of them. Here the sample spans some 460,000 clones, 70% to 90% being singletons. As to treatment: around 19 received Ad26.COV2.S at low or high dose, single or two shots; several received placebo; per-sample allocation not given. The samples date from day 63 after the first vaccine or placebo injection. Source: peripheral blood, taken in a trial of Ad26.COV2.S vaccine versus placebo. The receptors here all came from a person aged 18 to 65 who received the Ad26.COV2.S COVID-19 vaccine or a placebo.

J is TRBJ1-2 and V is TRBV19; 8 bases are a match to TRBD1. After removal of 5 bases from V and 8 bases from J, the junction contained 4 bases not matched to a gene. The germline V gene encodes CDR1 LNHDA and CDR2 SQIVND (reference sequence). The CDR3 runs to 12 residues. In DNA, the CDR3 is TGTGCCAGTAGTCGGACAGGGAACGGCTACACCTTC. It translates to CASSRTGNGYTF.

This rearrangement joins TRBV28 to TRBJ2-3, with a weak D call TRBD1 (6 bases). The CDR3 consists of 14 residues. Trimming took off 4 bases at V and 6 bases at J, with 14 bases between the two ends. Germline V gene sequence: CDR1 MDHEN, CDR2 SYDVKM. This CDR3 is CASSSPDRLDTQYF. The CDR3 coding sequence is TGTGCCAGCAGTTCTCCTGACAGGTTGGATACGCAGTATTTT.

The V gene is TRBV4-1, the J gene TRBJ1-2; 11 nucleotides align to TRBD1. The CDR3 contains 14 residues. After removal of 4 bases from V and 6 bases from J, the junction contained 4 bases not matched to a gene. Germline V gene sequence: CDR1 MGHRA, CDR2 YSYEKL. The CDR3 DNA reads as TGCGCCAGCAGCCTGCCGGGACAGGGGGATGGCTACACCTTC. Translation gives CASSLPGQGDGYTF.

This chain uses TRBV7-9 with TRBJ2-5; D not resolved. CDR1 is SEHNR and CDR2 is FQNEAQ in the germline V gene (reference sequence). Trimming stripped 5 bases from V and 4 bases from J, with 11 bases between. The CDR3 extends over 13 amino acids. The DNA of the CDR3 is TGTGCCAGCAGCGTGGCTACTCCAGAGACCCAGTACTTC. Amino acid sequence: CASSVATPETQYF.

The V gene is TRBV19, the J gene TRBJ1-5; D unresolved. The CDR3 length is 14 residues. Germline lookup yields CDR1 LNHDA and CDR2 SQIVND (reference sequence). Trimming stripped 6 bases from V and 0 bases from J, with 9 bases between. CDR3 DNA: TGTGCCAGTAGCGGAGATTATAGCAATCAGCCCCAGCATTTT. Translated, it gives CASSGDYSNQPQHF.

The chain links TRBV6-6 to TRBJ2-7; tentative D call: TRBD2 (5 bases). Looked up from germline, CDR1 is MNHNY and CDR2 is SVGAGI (reference sequence). This CDR3 spans 13 amino acids. V dropped 2 bases and J dropped 5 bases, with 10 bases sitting between them. CDR3 DNA sequence: TGTGCCAGCAGTTACCCCATGCGGGACGAGCAGTACTTC. Encoded protein: CASSYPMRDEQYF.

This clone was counted a few times. V gene TRBV5-4 combines with J gene TRBJ1-2; weak D call: TRBD1 (6 bases). The CDR3 covers 14 residues. Germline-derived CDR1 and CDR2 are SGHNT and YYREEE (reference sequence). Trimming pared 2 bases from V and 7 bases from J, leaving 15 bases between. The CDR3 spells CASSLGQGIGGYTF. CDR3 DNA sequence: TGTGCCAGCAGCTTAGGGCAGGGGATAGGTGGCTACACCTTC.

The chain couples TRBV29-1 to TRBJ2-3; no definite D call. Germline CDR1 reads SQVTM; CDR2 reads ANQGSEA. The length of the CDR3 is 13 residues. V lost 1 base to trimming and J lost 0 bases, with 5 bases between them. The chain's CDR3 is CSVEGPSTDTQYF. The CDR3 DNA reads as TGCAGCGTTGAAGGACCTAGCACAGATACGCAGTATTTT.

This chain uses TRBV27 with TRBJ1-2; weak D call: TRBD1 (5 bases). This CDR3 is built from 13 residues. Germline V lookup: CDR1 MNHEY, CDR2 SMNVEV (reference sequence). Trimming cost V 5 bases and J 10 bases, with 17 bases left between them. CDR3 loop: CASSTDVGRFYTF. In nucleotides, the CDR3 is TGTGCCAGCAGTACGGACGTGGGGCGATTCTACACCTTC.

The chain is built from TRBV28 and TRBJ2-7; D possibly corresponds to TRBD1 (8 bases). V was clipped by 5 bases and J by 6 bases, with 20 bases between them. CDR1 is MDHEN and CDR2 is SYDVKM in the germline V gene. The CDR3 covers 15 residues. CDR3 nucleotide sequence: TGTGCCAGCAGTCCGTCAGACAGGGGAGGGCTCGAGCAGTACTTC. Translating it yields CASSPSDRGGLEQYF.

The J gene is TRBJ2-5, the V gene TRBV3-1 (or the pseudogene TRBV3-2); D not resolved. Germline CDR1 and CDR2: LGHDT and YNNKEL (reference sequence). Trimming removed 0 bases at V and 4 bases at J, with 15 bases between. This CDR3 spans 16 amino acids. CDR3: CASSQERGARLETQYF. CDR3 bases: TGTGCCAGCAGCCAAGAACGAGGCGCTCGATTAGAGACCCAGTACTTC.

This sequence joins TRBV2 and TRBJ2-7; D possibly uses TRBD1 or TRBD2 (6 bases each). The germline V gene encodes CDR1 SNHLY and CDR2 FYNNEI. V lost 3 bases to trimming and J lost 6 bases, with 18 bases between them. The CDR3 is 15 residues long. The CDR3 spells CASSEGRGRVLEQYF. CDR3 bases: TGTGCCAGCAGTGAGGGACGGGGGCGCGTTCTCGAGCAGTACTTC.

The rearrangement links TRBV28 to TRBJ2-3; 7 positions agree with TRBD2. Germline V gives CDR1 MDHEN, CDR2 SYDVKM. CDR3 length equals 16 residues. J lost 1 base, V lost 6 bases, and 10 bases had no gene match. The CDR3 is CASSEGTTAGTDTQYF. Here the CDR3 DNA reads TGTGCCAGCAGCGAAGGGACTACGGCCGGCACAGATACGCAGTATTTT.

The chain uses TRBV6-5 and TRBJ1-6; 10 bases match TRBD1. V was pared by 0 bases and J by 10 bases, with 6 bases of the junction left unmatched. The CDR3 covers 16 residues. The V gene's germline CDR1 is MNHEY and CDR2 SVGAGI. CDR3 amino acids: CASSYSDRGFRSPLHF. As DNA, the CDR3 is TGTGCCAGCAGTTACTCGGACAGGGGGTTCAGATCACCCCTCCACTTT.

The chain links TRBV28 to TRBJ1-4; D not certain. V was clipped by 3 bases and J by 0 bases, with 8 bases between them. The CDR3 has 15 residues. The germline gives CDR1 MDHEN, CDR2 SYDVKM. CDR3 sequence (DNA): TGTGCCAGCAGTTTTGGCGGGTCAACTAATGAAAAACTGTTTTTT. It specifies CASSFGGSTNEKLFF. Full variable domain (missing parts from reference TRBV28 and TRBJ1-4): DVKVTQSSRYLVKRTGEKVFLECVQDMDHENMFWYRQDPGLGLRLIYFSYDVKMKEKGDIPEGYSVSREKKERFSLILESASTNQTSMYLCASSFGGSTNEKLFFGSGTQLSVL.

This clone was detected only a few times. The chain employs TRBV9 and TRBJ2-4, with D tentatively TRBD1 (5 bases). Germline CDR1 SGDLS, CDR2 YYNGEE. Trimming removed 4 bases at V and 0 bases at J, with 17 bases between. The CDR3 loop spans 17 amino acids. In nucleotides, the CDR3 is TGTGCCAGCAGCCCCCACCCGACAGCCATAGCCAAAAACATTCAGTACTTC. Protein: CASSPHPTAIAKNIQYF.

The genes are TRBV7-9 and TRBJ2-1; 10 bases are a match to TRBD2. V lost 2 bases and J lost 6; bases outside the gene matches: 4. CDR1 and CDR2 (germline): SEHNR, FQNEAQ (reference sequence). The CDR3 runs 15 residues. In DNA form, the CDR3 reads TGTGCCAGCAGCTTACGAGCGGGAGGGCCCAATGAGCAGTTCTTC. It codes for CASSLRAGGPNEQFF. The full variable domain, with the rest looked up from reference TRBV7-9 and TRBJ2-1, is DTGVSQNPRHKITKRGQNVTFRCDPISEHNRLYWYRQTLGQGPEFLTYFQNEAQLEKSRLLSDRFSAERPKGSFSTLEIQRTEQGDSAMYLCASSLRAGGPNEQFFGPGTRLTVL.